The source of this TCR beta chain is a study of T cell repertoires in cytomegalovirus infection. Study in general: Public TCR beta signature analysis indicated the presence of both CMV infection and matching HLA type.

Study conclusions and caveats: Clonotype analysis showed dominance of the ex vivo response by HLA-C-restricted CMV-specific TCR beta clonotypes. Of the TCR beta families, the public ones yielded a cumulative frequency that identified carriers of CMV plus the relevant HLA.

Notes on this clonotype: Its antigen remains unidentified.

TCRdb re-called the reads through MiXCR, storing one row per CDR3 protein. The sample has some 500,000 distinct CDR3 sequences, over 35% seen once. This receptor was identified in a human donor in good health (CMV status not recorded). Some clones in this sample may be carry-over from other donors' samples. Sequences were derived from cultured PBMCs, sampled from culture after CMV antigen stimulation.

CDR3 sequence reads: CASSLPTRKGTGELFF. In nucleotides, the CDR3 is TGTGCCAGCAGTTTACCTACGAGGAAGGGGACCGGGGAGCTGTTTTTT. The rearrangement links TRBV12-3 or TRBV12-4 to TRBJ2-2; D is possibly TRBD1 (5 bases). Trimming pared 2 bases from V and 5 bases from J, leaving 15 bases between. The CDR3 is 16 amino acids.